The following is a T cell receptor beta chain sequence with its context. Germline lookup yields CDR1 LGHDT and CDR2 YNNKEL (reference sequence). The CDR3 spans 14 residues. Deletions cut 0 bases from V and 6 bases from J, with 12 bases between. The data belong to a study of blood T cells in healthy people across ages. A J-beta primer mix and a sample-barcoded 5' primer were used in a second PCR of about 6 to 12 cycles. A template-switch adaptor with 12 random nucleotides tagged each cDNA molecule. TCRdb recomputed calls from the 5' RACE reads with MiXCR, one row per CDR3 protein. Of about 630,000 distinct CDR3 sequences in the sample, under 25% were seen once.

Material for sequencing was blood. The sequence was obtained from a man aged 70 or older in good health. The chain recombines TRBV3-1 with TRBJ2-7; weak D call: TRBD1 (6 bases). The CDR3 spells CASSQDGGYREQYF. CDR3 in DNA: TGTGCCAGCAGCCAAGATGGGGGCTATCGCGAGCAGTACTTC.